The source of this T cell receptor (beta chain) is a study of cytomegalovirus exposure and HLA in healthy donors. Primers for the PCR totalled 60 Vbeta and 13 Jbeta. Sequencing was performed with immunoSEQ multiplex PCR; in TCRdb, only in-frame clones are kept and a portion is missing. The table records around 170,000 clones, 84% of them present only once. The receptor was isolated from a woman between 50 and 59 years old in good health and CMV-seropositive. The sequenced material came from PBMCs.

The CDR3 protein is CASSSPLAGDTDTQYF. In DNA, the CDR3 is TGTGCCAGCAGCTCGCCACTAGCGGGGGACACAGATACGCAGTATTTT. The chain joins TRBV5-6 to TRBJ2-3; 11 bases map to TRBD2. Looked up from germline, CDR1 is SGHDT and CDR2 is YYEEEE. V was pared by 3 bases and J by 2 bases, with 5 bases of the junction left unmatched. The CDR3 runs 16 residues.